One sample yielded the 14 T cell receptor beta chains listed below, sequenced in a study of blood T cell repertoires in COVID-19. Some clones are missing from TCRdb's copy, which holds only in-frame ones; the method was immunoSEQ multiplex PCR. The sample yields approximately 440,000 clones, 88% seen once. Sequencing was done on a sample of peripheral blood. These receptors originate from a woman between 50 and 59 years old with COVID-19, enrolled during active disease.

The chain recombines TRBV28 with TRBJ2-3; 8 positions agree with TRBD2. The ends lost 5 bases at V and 5 bases at J; junction bases unmatched: 12. Germline loops: CDR1 MDHEN, CDR2 SYDVKM. The CDR3 is 16 residues long. DNA for the CDR3: TGTGCCAGCAGTCGGGGGACTAGAGGGTTTAGAGATACGCAGTATTTT. It is translated as CASSRGTRGFRDTQYF. Drawing the rest from reference TRBV28 and TRBJ2-3, the complete variable domain is DVKVTQSSRYLVKRTGEKVFLECVQDMDHENMFWYRQDPGLGLRLIYFSYDVKMKEKGDIPEGYSVSREKKERFSLILESASTNQTSMYLCASSRGTRGFRDTQYFGPGTRLTVL.

The rearrangement uses TRBV28 and TRBJ1-2; weak D call: TRBD1 (5 bases). Germline CDR1 reads MDHEN; CDR2 reads SYDVKM. This CDR3 spans 16 amino acids. V lost 9 bases to trimming and J lost 0 bases, with 20 bases between them. CDR3 sequence (DNA): TGTGCCAGTTCTGGCGGGGGGGGGAACACTAACTATGGCTACACCTTC. Translation: CASSGGGGNTNYGYTF.

The V and J genes are TRBV5-5 and TRBJ2-7; 7 bases fit TRBD1. Germline CDR1 is SGHKS and CDR2 is YYEKEE (reference sequence). Losses at the gene ends were 4 bases for V and 0 bases for J; bases not matched to a gene: 7. The CDR3 runs to 15 residues. CDR3 nucleotides: TGTGCCAGCAGCGAGTCGACAGGGTTCTCCTACGAGCAGTACTTC. It specifies CASSESTGFSYEQYF. The full variable domain, completed using reference TRBV5-5 and TRBJ2-7, is DAGVTQSPTHLIKTRGQQVTLRCSPISGHKSVSWYQQVLGQGPQFIFQYYEKEERGRGNFPDRFSARQFPNYSSELNVNALLLGDSALYLCASSESTGFSYEQYFGPGTRLTVT.

The V gene is TRBV19, the J gene TRBJ1-2, with 8 bases aligning to TRBD1. The CDR3 is 15 amino acids. Unmatched junction bases numbered 9, after V lost 5 bases and J lost 4 bases. CDR1 is LNHDA, CDR2 SQIVND, per germline (reference sequence). The CDR3 region is CASSLRQGRGYGYTF. The CDR3 region has the DNA TGTGCCAGTAGTCTTCGACAGGGGCGAGGCTATGGCTACACCTTC.

The chain recombines TRBV7-2 with TRBJ1-6; tentative D call: TRBD1 (6 bases). Germline CDR1 reads SGHTA; CDR2 reads FQGNSA. CDR3 length: 14 residues. V shed 5 bases and J shed 6 bases, with 11 bases lying between them. The CDR3 DNA reads TGTGCCAGCAGCCTCACAGGGAGTAATTCACCCCTCCACTTT. This codes for CASSLTGSNSPLHF.

This clone was counted a single time. The chain is built from TRBV2 and TRBJ1-3, with 7 positions matching TRBD1. The germline CDR1 and CDR2 sequences are SNHLY and FYNNEI. V lost 5 bases and J lost 4; bases outside the gene matches: 8. This CDR3 spans 15 amino acids. The CDR3 region is CASSPTGADGNTIYF. The CDR3, as DNA: TGTGCCAGCAGTCCCACAGGGGCCGACGGAAACACCATATATTTT.

This chain connects TRBV2 to TRBJ1-1, with 11 bases identical to TRBD1. Germline lookup yields CDR1 SNHLY and CDR2 FYNNEI. The V gene end was trimmed by 3 bases and the J gene end by 5 bases; junction bases not matched to a gene: 5. This CDR3 is built from 15 residues. CDR3 bases: TGTGCCAGCAGTGACCGGGGACAGGGGGGAACTGAAGCTTTCTTT. Its translation: CASSDRGQGGTEAFF.

This rearrangement joins TRBV30 to TRBJ2-6; 8 positions agree with TRBD2. V dropped 7 bases and J dropped 9; count of bases not matched to a gene: 8. Germline loops: CDR1 GTSNPN, CDR2 SVGIG (reference sequence). This CDR3 is 13 amino acids long. CDR3 nucleotide sequence: TGTGCCTACACTCGGGGGGGGAGCAACGTCCTGACTTTC. Encoded protein: CAYTRGGSNVLTF. The full variable domain, with the rest looked up from reference TRBV30 and TRBJ2-6, is SQTIHQWPATLVQPVGSPLSLECTVEGTSNPNLYWYRQAAGRGLQLLFYSVGIGQISSEVPQNLSASRPQDRQFILSSKKLLLSDSGFYLCAYTRGGSNVLTFGAGSRLTVL.

V and J are TRBV2 and TRBJ2-7; 11 bases align to TRBD1. The CDR3 has 14 residues. The germline gives CDR1 SNHLY, CDR2 FYNNEI. V lost 8 bases to trimming and J lost 7 bases; unmatched junction nucleotides: 10. DNA of the CDR3: TGTGCCAGCGCCCCGGGACAGGGGGTTAGTGAGCAGTACTTC. Translating it yields CASAPGQGVSEQYF.

CDR3 sequence reads: CAWSLGLATGELFF. The DNA of the CDR3 is TGTGCCTGGAGTCTTGGACTGGCCACCGGGGAGCTGTTTTTT. The chain carries TRBV30 and TRBJ2-2; the D gene is possibly TRBD2 (5 bases). The CDR3 consists of 14 residues. V shed 2 bases and J shed 4 bases, with 11 bases lying between them. From germline, CDR1 is GTSNPN and CDR2 SVGIG (reference sequence).

CDR3 in amino acids: CAGGGLSGNTIYF. CDR3 in DNA: TGTGCCGGGGGAGGCCTATCTGGAAACACCATATATTTT. The V and J genes are TRBV7-9 and TRBJ1-3; the D gene is possibly TRBD1 (5 bases). Germline V CDR1 and CDR2: SEHNR, FQNEAQ (reference sequence). The V end was cut by 11 bases, the J end by 1 base, with 12 bases between. This CDR3 is 13 amino acids long. Full variable domain (missing parts from reference TRBV7-9 and TRBJ1-3): DTGVSQNPRHKITKRGQNVTFRCDPISEHNRLYWYRQTLGQGPEFLTYFQNEAQLEKSRLLSDRFSAERPKGSFSTLEIQRTEQGDSAMYLCAGGGLSGNTIYFGEGSWLTVV.

The chain has TRBV7-2 and TRBJ1-3; no reliable D call. The CDR3 length is 12 residues. Germline V gives CDR1 SGHTA, CDR2 FQGNSA. Trimming left V 4 bases short and J 4 bases short, with 5 bases between. CDR3 sequence: CASSWQGNTIYF. In nucleotides, the CDR3 is TGTGCCAGCAGCTGGCAAGGAAACACCATATATTTT.

V gene TRBV6-5 combines with J gene TRBJ1-2, with no clear D. V was pared by 7 bases and J by 5 bases, with 8 bases between. The CDR3 sequence is 11 residues long. Germline CDR1 MNHEY, CDR2 SVGAGI. CDR3 amino acids: CASTDSYGYTF. The CDR3 DNA follows: TGTGCCAGCACCGACTCGTATGGCTACACCTTC.

V and J are TRBV5-8 and TRBJ1-4; possible D gene TRBD1, 5 bases. The CDR3 covers 15 residues. Germline CDR1 is SGHTS and CDR2 is YDEGEE. Trimming cost V 1 base and J 0 bases, with 7 bases left between them. Written as DNA, the CDR3 is TGTGCCAGCAGCTTGTGGGGGGCAACTAATGAAAAACTGTTTTTT. Translated, it gives CASSLWGATNEKLFF.